These 19 T cell receptor beta chains were sequenced from one sample in a study of beta chain features in type 1 diabetes. Reverse transcribing all isolated RNA meant expressed TCRB transcripts were sequenced. Clones were sequenced by immunoSEQ multiplex PCR, and TCRdb holds only the in-frame ones, with some missing. The sample contains 90,000 to 110,000 clones, 40% of which appear only once. The sequenced sample consisted of stem cell memory CD4+ T cells from blood. The receptors were sampled from a woman younger than 35 in good health.

The V and J genes are TRBV28 and TRBJ2-7; D might be TRBD1 (5 bases). The CDR3 has 20 amino acids. Trimming shortened V by 10 bases and J by 2 bases, and 36 bases separated the two germline ends. The germline CDR1 and CDR2 sequences are MDHEN and SYDVKM. The CDR3 sequence is CATTGRTRDLYLLKAYEQYF. The CDR3 DNA reads TGTGCCACCACCGGGCGGACAAGGGATCTTTATCTTCTAAAAGCCTACGAGCAGTACTTC.

The rearrangement uses TRBV2 and TRBJ2-7; D call uncertain. This CDR3 is built from 12 residues. V lost 4 bases, J lost 5 bases, and 9 bases lay in between. CDR1 and CDR2 from the germline V gene are SNHLY and FYNNEI. Written as DNA, the CDR3 is TGTGCCAGCAGTGCGAGAAAGAACGAGCAGTACTTC. Its translation: CASSARKNEQYF.

The sample holds a few counts of this clone. V gene TRBV6-6 combines with J gene TRBJ1-2; a possible D gene is TRBD1 (6 bases). V was trimmed by 2 bases and J by 1 base, leaving 11 bases between them. The CDR3 is 15 residues long. Germline V gene lookup returns CDR1 MNHNY and CDR2 SVGAGI (reference sequence). In DNA, the CDR3 is TGTGCCAGCAGTTACCGAGGACAGAGTAACTATGGCTACACCTTC. The encoded protein is CASSYRGQSNYGYTF.

V is TRBV28 and J is TRBJ2-1; 11 positions agree with TRBD1. This CDR3 has 16 residues. The germline V gene has CDR1 MDHEN and CDR2 SYDVKM. V gave up 7 bases and J gave up 0 bases; unmatched junction bases: 5. This CDR3 is CASTADRGHSYNEQFF. The CDR3 DNA reads TGTGCCAGCACCGCGGACAGGGGGCACTCCTACAATGAGCAGTTCTTC. The entire variable domain, with the rest obtained from reference TRBV28 and TRBJ2-1, is as follows: DVKVTQSSRYLVKRTGEKVFLECVQDMDHENMFWYRQDPGLGLRLIYFSYDVKMKEKGDIPEGYSVSREKKERFSLILESASTNQTSMYLCASTADRGHSYNEQFFGPGTRLTVL.

The chain employs TRBV27 and TRBJ1-2, with a possible D match to TRBD1 (5 bases). The V end was cut by 5 bases, the J end by 7 bases, with 11 bases between. The CDR3 is 12 residues long. Germline V gene data show CDR1 as MNHEY and CDR2 as SMNVEV (reference sequence). CDR3 amino acids: CASSPYGGGYTF. The CDR3 DNA follows: TGTGCCAGCAGTCCCTACGGGGGTGGCTACACCTTC.

The chain recombines TRBV30 with TRBJ1-1, with 9 nucleotides matching TRBD1. Germline V lookup: CDR1 GTSNPN, CDR2 SVGIG (reference sequence). V was pared by 2 bases and J by 8 bases, with 15 bases of the junction left unmatched. The CDR3 contains 16 residues. In nucleotides, the CDR3 is TGTGCCTGGAGTAACAGGGGGCCCCAAACAAAGAGGGAAGCTTTCTTT. It yields the protein CAWSNRGPQTKREAFF.

This clone was counted a few times. This rearrangement joins TRBV30 to TRBJ2-7, with D perhaps TRBD1 (6 bases). The germline CDR1 and CDR2 sequences are GTSNPN and SVGIG (reference sequence). Trimming left V 5 bases short and J 4 bases short, with 18 bases between. The CDR3 is made up of 14 amino acids. The CDR3 DNA is TGTGCCTGGTCCCGTGGGGGCGCGTCATACGAGCAGTACTTC. It specifies CAWSRGGASYEQYF.

The V gene is TRBV12-5, the J gene TRBJ2-7; D unclear. CDR3 size: 15 residues. Germline V CDR1 and CDR2: LGHNT, FRNRAP. Trimming took off 0 bases at V and 0 bases at J, with 9 bases between the two ends. The CDR3: CASGLVLPDSYEQYF. CDR3 bases: TGTGCTAGTGGTTTGGTACTTCCCGACTCCTACGAGCAGTACTTC.

The rearrangement links TRBV7-8 to TRBJ2-7, with 11 bases lining up with TRBD2. Unmatched junction bases numbered 5, after V lost 1 base and J lost 3 bases. There are 16 residues in the CDR3. CDR1 and CDR2 (germline): SGHVS, FQNEAQ. Here the CDR3 reads CASSLGVLAGVYEQYF. In nucleotides, the CDR3 is TGTGCCAGCAGCTTAGGGGTACTAGCGGGGGTCTACGAGCAGTACTTC. Full variable domain (remainder filled in from reference TRBV7-8 and TRBJ2-7): GAGVSQSPRYKVAKRGQDVALRCDPISGHVSLFWYQQALGQGPEFLTYFQNEAQLDKSGLPSDRFFAERPEGSVSTLKIQRTQQEDSAVYLCASSLGVLAGVYEQYFGPGTRLTVT.

The chain employs TRBV6-1 and TRBJ2-3; tentative D call: TRBD1 (5 bases). This CDR3 spans 15 amino acids. Per the germline V gene, CDR1 is MNHNS and CDR2 is SASEGT. The V end was cut by 4 bases, the J end by 4 bases, with 15 bases between. The CDR3 loop is CASSAVRVSADTQYF. CDR3 nucleotide sequence: TGTGCCAGCAGTGCGGTCAGGGTCTCTGCAGATACGCAGTATTTT.

This chain joins TRBV18 and TRBJ1-2, with D tentatively TRBD1 (5 bases). CDR3 length: 13 residues. The V end lost 6 bases, the J end lost 0 bases, and 8 bases lay between the germline ends. Germline V lookup: CDR1 KGHSH, CDR2 LQKENI. Here the CDR3 reads CASSTASNYGYTF. CDR3 in DNA: TGTGCCAGCTCGACAGCTTCTAACTATGGCTACACCTTC.

The chain joins TRBV6-5 to TRBJ2-3, with 7 nucleotides matching TRBD1. CDR3 length equals 14 residues. Germline loops: CDR1 MNHEY, CDR2 SVGAGI. The V gene end was trimmed by 5 bases and the J gene end by 0 bases; junction bases not matched to a gene: 2. The CDR3 DNA reads as TGTGCCAGCAGTCAGGACAGGAGCACAGATACGCAGTATTTT. Translated: CASSQDRSTDTQYF.

The rearrangement uses TRBV5-1 and TRBJ2-7, with a weak D call TRBD1 (5 bases). This CDR3 comprises 14 residues. V dropped 7 bases and J dropped 2 bases, with 16 bases sitting between them. Looked up from germline, CDR1 is SGHRS and CDR2 is YFSETQ. In DNA, the CDR3 is TGCGCCAGCGGCAAAGGGGCAGAGACCTACGAGCAGTACTTC. Translated: CASGKGAETYEQYF.

This chain connects TRBV18 to TRBJ1-2; D is possibly TRBD1 (5 bases). Between the trimmed V and J ends, which lost 1 base and 1 base, there was a span of 10 bases. The CDR3 runs to 15 residues. CDR1 is KGHSH, CDR2 LQKENI, per germline. CDR3 nucleotide sequence: TGTGCCAGCTCACCACAGGGGCCGGATAACTATGGCTACACCTTC. Its protein product is CASSPQGPDNYGYTF.

This chain connects TRBV29-1 to TRBJ1-3; possibly TRBD1 for D (6 bases). This CDR3 region has 15 residues. Between the trimmed V and J ends, which lost 6 bases and 4 bases, there was a span of 19 bases. The germline CDR1 and CDR2 sequences are SQVTM and ANQGSEA. CDR3 nucleotides: TGCAGCGTCCTAGGGGGGGGGTTATCAGGAAACACCATATATTTT. Its protein product is CSVLGGGLSGNTIYF.

This sequence joins TRBV12-5 and TRBJ1-3, with D perhaps matching TRBD1 (5 bases). Trimming shortened V by 3 bases and J by 0 bases, and 15 bases separated the two germline ends. The CDR3 extends over 17 amino acids. Germline V gene sequence: CDR1 LGHNT, CDR2 FRNRAP. DNA for the CDR3: TGTGCTAGTGGTTTCCAACGACAGCTATCCTCTGGAAACACCATATATTTT. It is translated as CASGFQRQLSSGNTIYF.

This sequence joins TRBV6-6 and TRBJ1-1; D uncertain. CDR3 length equals 14 residues. The V gene lost 0 bases and the J gene lost 5 bases, with 10 bases spanning the gap. Germline V gives CDR1 MNHNY, CDR2 SVGAGI (reference sequence). The CDR3 loop is CASSYSARVTEAFF. The CDR3 coding sequence is TGTGCCAGCAGTTACTCGGCCCGGGTAACTGAAGCTTTCTTT.

The sample holds a few counts of this clone. The chain is built from TRBV7-9 and TRBJ2-1, with 7 positions matching TRBD2. The CDR3 totals 15 residues. J was trimmed by 4 bases and V by 1 base; bases with no gene match: 4. The germline CDR1 and CDR2 sequences are SEHNR and FQNEAQ (reference sequence). CDR3 protein: CASSLVGRGYNEQFF. Here the CDR3 DNA reads TGTGCCAGCAGCTTAGTAGGGCGGGGGTACAATGAGCAGTTCTTC.

This clone was detected only a few times. The genes are TRBV18 and TRBJ2-5, with TRBD1 identical over 8 bases. The CDR3 length is 14 residues. Trimming at V came to 3 bases and at J to 1 base, leaving 1 base not matched to a gene. Germline values: CDR1 KGHSH, CDR2 LQKENI. The CDR3 loop reads CASSPGQGQETQYF. CDR3 nucleotides: TGTGCCAGCTCACCCGGACAGGGCCAAGAGACCCAGTACTTC.